This T cell receptor (beta chain) comes out of a study of blood T cell repertoires in COVID-19. The wider study: There were acute and convalescent COVID-19 samples, and they came from the United States, Italy and Spain. Nucleic acid was either cDNA or gDNA, and it came from T cells, B-cell-depleted T cells, or PBMCs.

Germline V gene sequence: CDR1 SGDLS, CDR2 YYNGEE. The CDR3 totals 16 residues. V trimming: 3 bases; J trimming: 5 bases; junction bases outside the gene matches: 10. In terms of age and location, participants ranged from about 18 to 100 years and lived in roughly 22 US areas. Cohort placement rested on clinical history that participants reported themselves. TCRdb's table, derived via immunoSEQ multiplex PCR, lists solely in-frame clones and lacks some. Of fewer than 250,000 clones in the sample, about 84% are singletons; the top ten hold nearly 7.5%. The chain joins TRBV9 to TRBJ1-1; 10 positions agree with TRBD1. Source material: PBMCs or T cells enriched from blood (not recorded which). The sequence derives from a woman aged 40-49 years with acute COVID-19. The DNA of the CDR3 is TGTGCCAGCAGCGCGAGTCAGACAGGGGGCAGGACTGAAGCTTTCTTT. Residues: CASSASQTGGRTEAFF. The full variable domain, its missing parts supplied by reference TRBV9 and TRBJ1-1, is DSGVTQTPKHLITATGQRVTLRCSPRSGDLSVYWYQQSLDQGLQFLIQYYNGEERAKGNILERFSAQQFPDLHSELNLSSLELGDSALYFCASSASQTGGRTEAFFGQGTRLTVV.